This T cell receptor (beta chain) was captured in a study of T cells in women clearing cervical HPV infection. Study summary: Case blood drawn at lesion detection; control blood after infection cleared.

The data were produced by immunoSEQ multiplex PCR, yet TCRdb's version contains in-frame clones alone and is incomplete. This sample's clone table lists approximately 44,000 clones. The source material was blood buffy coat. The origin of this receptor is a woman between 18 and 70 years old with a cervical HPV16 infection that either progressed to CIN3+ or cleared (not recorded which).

CDR3 bases read: TGTGCCAGCAGTTCCCCAAGGGAGGGACTAGATGGC. It specifies CASSSPREGLDG. In full, the CDR3 is CASSSPREGLDGYTF. The chain links TRBV28 to TRBJ1-2, with a tentative D call TRBD1 (5 bases). The CDR3 goes on 3 residues after the read ends, and that part is filled in from the germline J gene. The length of the CDR3 is 15 residues. The germline V and J ends were trimmed by 4 bases and 6 bases, with 18 bases remaining between them. CDR1 and CDR2 from the germline V gene are MDHEN and SYDVKM.